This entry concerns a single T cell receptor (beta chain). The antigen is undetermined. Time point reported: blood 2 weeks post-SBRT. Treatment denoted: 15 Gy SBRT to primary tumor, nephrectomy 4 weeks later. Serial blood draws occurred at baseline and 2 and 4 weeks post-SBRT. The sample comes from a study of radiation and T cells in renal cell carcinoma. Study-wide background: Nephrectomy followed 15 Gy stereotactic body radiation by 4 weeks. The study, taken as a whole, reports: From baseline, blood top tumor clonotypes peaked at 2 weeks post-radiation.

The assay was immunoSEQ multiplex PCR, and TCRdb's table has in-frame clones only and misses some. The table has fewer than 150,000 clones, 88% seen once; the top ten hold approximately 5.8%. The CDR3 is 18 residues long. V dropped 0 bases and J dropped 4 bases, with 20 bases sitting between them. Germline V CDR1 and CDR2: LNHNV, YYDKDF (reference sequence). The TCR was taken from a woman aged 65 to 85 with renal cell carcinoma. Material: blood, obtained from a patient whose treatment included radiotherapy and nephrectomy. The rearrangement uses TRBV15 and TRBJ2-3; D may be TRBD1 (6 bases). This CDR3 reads CATSRELLGRGYADTQYF. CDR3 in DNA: TGTGCCACCAGCAGAGAGTTATTAGGCAGGGGCTATGCAGATACGCAGTATTTT.